These 30 T cell receptor beta chains were all obtained from the same sample, sequenced in a study of human CD4 T cells and Enterobacteriaceae. Libraries were prepared by immunoSEQ multiplex PCR; TCRdb keeps only in-frame clonotypes and omits some of them. The table lists around 1,300 clones, about 54% of them singletons. Proliferating activated T cells were sorted by FACS as CFSE-low CD25+ ICOS+ after roughly 6-7 days. Irradiated autologous monocytes pulsed with antigen were cultured at a 2:1 ratio with CFSE-labeled memory CD4+ T cells. Sorting took every CD4+ cell except CD45RA+CCR7+CD95- naive cells, reaching over 98% purity. Sequenced input: bacteria-reactive CD4+ T cells grown in culture. Specified subset: CFSE-low proliferating memory CD4 T cells sorted after in vitro stimulation with a heat-inactivated bacterium or M. tuberculosis lysate. The receptors shown here come from a human donor in good health.

The chain couples TRBV11-3 to TRBJ2-4, with 9 bases lining up with TRBD1. CDR3 size: 15 residues. Germline loops: CDR1 SGHNT, CDR2 YENEEA. Trimming at V came to 1 base and at J to 9 bases, leaving 7 bases not matched to a gene. As DNA, the CDR3 is TGTGCCAGCAGCTTAGCGGGACAGGGTATCGGCATTCAGTACTTC. This gives the protein CASSLAGQGIGIQYF.

The sample holds a few counts of this clone. The chain employs TRBV10-2 and TRBJ2-7; D not certain. V was trimmed by 3 bases and J by 1 base, leaving 4 bases between them. The germline CDR1 and CDR2 sequences are WSHSY and SAAADI. This CDR3 has 12 residues. CDR3 bases: TGCGCCAGCAGTGACAGGTCCTACGAGCAGTACTTC. Translating gives CASSDRSYEQYF.

The chain links TRBV7-2 to TRBJ2-6; D is unresolved. CDR1 is SGHTA, CDR2 FQGNSA, per germline. V lost 5 bases and J lost 2, with 13 bases in between. The CDR3 has 16 residues. In DNA, the CDR3 is TGTGCCAGCAGCCCTAGGGTAGTCACTGGGGCCAACGTCCTGACTTTC. Translation: CASSPRVVTGANVLTF.

The rearrangement joins TRBV7-7 to TRBJ2-6; tentative D call: TRBD1 (6 bases). The CDR3 runs 16 residues. Germline assignment: CDR1 SSHAT and CDR2 FNYEAQ (reference sequence). Trimming pared 11 bases from V and 5 bases from J, leaving 22 bases between. The CDR3 sequence: CAAAGVPQSRANVLTF. CDR3 bases: TGTGCCGCAGCAGGGGTACCACAAAGTCGGGCCAACGTCCTGACTTTC.

About this clone: Other DNA sequences in this sample translate to the same CDR3. The rearrangement links TRBV28 to TRBJ2-2, with D unresolved. Germline CDR1 and CDR2: MDHEN and SYDVKM. Trimming cost V 10 bases and J 3 bases, with 15 bases left between them. The CDR3 is 14 amino acids. The CDR3 protein is CAITPGADTGELFF. CDR3 nucleotides: TGTGCCATCACCCCAGGCGCAGACACCGGGGAGCTGTTTTTT.

Worth noting for this clone: At one end, the junction sequence differs from germline, possibly due to a read error. The chain joins TRBV6-6 to TRBJ2-2, with D possibly being TRBD1 (6 bases). Germline loops: CDR1 MNHNY, CDR2 SVGAGI (reference sequence). The CDR3 contains 14 residues. This CDR3 is CAISEGVDAGELFF. CDR3 bases: TGTGCCATCAGTGAGGGGGTCGACGCCGGGGAGCTGTTTTTT.

The V gene is TRBV10-3, the J gene TRBJ2-2; D gene unclear. Germline V gene sequence: CDR1 ENHRY, CDR2 SYGVKD. The CDR3 runs to 13 residues. Trimming cost V 7 bases and J 5 bases, with 11 bases left between them. For the CDR3, the DNA is TGTGCCATCACCCCAGGCTTGACCGGGGAGCTGTTTTTT. Translating gives CAITPGLTGELFF.

The genes are TRBV6-6 and TRBJ2-1; 8 bases agree with TRBD2. The J segment lost 8 bases and the V segment lost 7 bases, leaving 16 bases of the junction unmatched. Germline V lookup: CDR1 MNHNY, CDR2 SVGAGI (reference sequence). The CDR3 length is 16 residues. The CDR3 sequence is CASTNLAGISYDEQFF. Written as DNA, the CDR3 is TGTGCCAGCACTAACTTAGCGGGGATATCGTACGATGAGCAGTTCTTC.

The rearrangement joins TRBV29-1 to TRBJ2-3, with 7 bases that match TRBD2. The length of the CDR3 is 16 residues. Per germline, CDR1 SQVTM and CDR2 ANQGSEA. The V gene end was trimmed by 2 bases and the J gene end by 0 bases; junction bases not matched to a gene: 8. Here the CDR3 reads CSVEWALAASTDTQYF. The CDR3 region has the DNA TGCAGCGTTGAATGGGCCCTAGCGGCTAGCACAGATACGCAGTATTTT.

In this sample, this clone turned up a few times. The J gene is TRBJ2-7, the V gene TRBV18; 7 nucleotides match TRBD1. CDR1 is KGHSH and CDR2 is LQKENI in the germline V gene. There are 12 residues in the CDR3. Trimming took 3 bases from V and 6 from J; bases not matched to a gene: 2. DNA for the CDR3: TGTGCCAGCTCACCTCAGGGGGTCGAGCAGTACTTC. Protein sequence: CASSPQGVEQYF.

This clone was found a few times. The chain joins TRBV11-2 to TRBJ2-1; weak D call: TRBD2 (5 bases). V was cut by 4 bases and J by 7 bases, with 14 bases left in between. This CDR3 comprises 14 residues. Germline V gene sequence: CDR1 SGHAT, CDR2 FQNNGV. The CDR3 region is CASSSRAGDNEQFF. CDR3 nucleotides: TGTGCCAGCAGCTCCCGCGCCGGGGATAATGAGCAGTTCTTC.

The rearrangement joins TRBV5-5 to TRBJ2-7, with D hard to call. The CDR3 runs to 15 residues. Trimming removed 2 bases from V and 2 bases from J, with 14 bases in between. The germline gives CDR1 SGHKS, CDR2 YYEKEE (reference sequence). The CDR3 sequence is CASSLSVGMPYEQYF. CDR3 DNA: TGTGCCAGCAGCTTATCTGTAGGGATGCCCTACGAGCAGTACTTC.

The chain recombines TRBV18 with TRBJ2-2; maybe TRBD1 (6 bases). CDR3 size: 16 residues. Germline CDR1 KGHSH, CDR2 LQKENI. V was shortened by 3 bases and J by 1 base, with 12 bases between the two germline ends. The CDR3 sequence is CASSPMRTENTGELFF. The CDR3 DNA follows: TGTGCCAGCTCACCGATGAGGACAGAGAACACCGGGGAGCTGTTTTTT. The full variable domain, with the rest looked up from reference TRBV18 and TRBJ2-2, is NAGVMQNPRHLVRRRGQEARLRCSPMKGHSHVYWYRQLPEEGLKFMVYLQKENIIDESGMPKERFSAEFPKEGPSILRIQQVVRGDSAAYFCASSPMRTENTGELFFGEGSRLTVL.

The chain recombines TRBV7-2 with TRBJ2-1; TRBD2 is a possible D gene (6 bases). This CDR3 contains 13 residues. V shed 8 bases and J shed 5 bases, with 13 bases lying between them. In germline, CDR1 is SGHTA, CDR2 FQGNSA. CDR3 nucleotide sequence: TGTGCCAGCCGGGACTCCGGCCACAATGAGCAGTTCTTC. Translation gives CASRDSGHNEQFF.

This clone qualifies as large. V is TRBV27 and J is TRBJ2-7, with D maybe TRBD2 (5 bases). The germline V gene encodes CDR1 MNHEY and CDR2 SMNVEV (reference sequence). The CDR3 is 15 residues long. With 4 bases removed from V and 3 bases from J, the gap between germline ends came to 16 bases. The CDR3 reads CASSSLAAGDYEQYF. DNA of the CDR3: TGTGCCAGCAGTTCCCTAGCCGCGGGCGACTACGAGCAGTACTTC.

By share, this clone counts as hyperexpanded (1% or more). This chain joins TRBV27 and TRBJ1-2; 7 nucleotides match TRBD1. The CDR3 loop spans 14 amino acids. The germline CDR1 and CDR2 sequences are MNHEY and SMNVEV (reference sequence). Trimming took 6 bases from V and 4 from J; bases not matched to a gene: 8. Here the CDR3 DNA reads TGTGCCAGCAGGTCTCAGACAGGGCCCTATGGCTACACCTTC. It translates to CASRSQTGPYGYTF.

This clone was counted between two and nine times. The V call is TRBV10-3, the J call TRBJ1-3, with 10 bases identical to TRBD1. The germline V gene encodes CDR1 ENHRY and CDR2 SYGVKD. The ends lost 7 bases at V and 4 bases at J; junction bases unmatched: 4. This CDR3 contains 14 residues. DNA for the CDR3: TGTGCCATCATGAAGGGACAGGGGGGAAACACCATATATTTT. Translating gives CAIMKGQGGNTIYF.

The rearrangement links TRBV18 to TRBJ2-2; tentatively, D is TRBD1 (6 bases). Germline V CDR1 and CDR2: KGHSH, LQKENI. V was shortened by 4 bases and J by 5 bases, with 11 bases between the two germline ends. The CDR3 is 14 amino acids. The CDR3 here is CASSRRTETGELFF. CDR3 sequence (DNA): TGTGCCAGCTCACGCAGGACAGAGACCGGGGAGCTGTTTTTT.

J is TRBJ1-1 and V is TRBV12-5; D uncertain. The V and J ends lost 3 bases and 7 bases respectively, with 12 bases between them. The CDR3 is 13 residues long. Germline V lookup: CDR1 LGHNT, CDR2 FRNRAP. CDR3 loop: CASGLSGRLEAFF. The CDR3 region has the DNA TGTGCTAGTGGTTTAAGTGGGCGCCTTGAAGCTTTCTTT.

The V and J genes are TRBV6-5 and TRBJ2-2; D call uncertain. Germline V gives CDR1 MNHEY, CDR2 SVGAGI. The ends were cut back, 10 bases at V and 3 bases at J, with 15 bases in the middle. CDR3 length equals 14 residues. CDR3 amino acids: CAITPGADTGELFF. CDR3 nucleotide sequence: TGTGCCATCACCCCAGGCGCAGACACCGGGGAGCTGTTTTTT.

The chain has TRBV10-3 and TRBJ2-2, with 8 positions matching TRBD2. V lost 4 bases to trimming and J lost 6 bases; unmatched junction nucleotides: 7. The germline CDR1 and CDR2 sequences are ENHRY and SYGVKD. The CDR3 loop spans 15 amino acids. CDR3 in DNA: TGTGCCATCAGTGGGTCCTCGGGGGGGTCCGGGGAGCTGTTTTTT. Translated: CAISGSSGGSGELFF.

V usage is TRBV2 and J usage is TRBJ2-5, with D uncertain. V gave up 2 bases and J gave up 2 bases, with 3 bases separating them. Germline lookup yields CDR1 SNHLY and CDR2 FYNNEI. CDR3 size: 12 residues. The CDR3 sequence: CASSERQETQYF. CDR3 in DNA: TGTGCCAGCAGTGAACGGCAAGAGACCCAGTACTTC.

The gene calls are TRBV19 and TRBJ1-1; D remains ambiguous. The germline V and J ends were trimmed by 8 bases and 3 bases, with 13 bases remaining between them. The CDR3 has 13 amino acids. CDR1 and CDR2 from the germline V gene are LNHDA and SQIVND (reference sequence). DNA of the CDR3: TGTGCCAGTTCCTACCAAAAGGACACTGAAGCTTTCTTT. Protein: CASSYQKDTEAFF.

The V and J genes are TRBV7-3 and TRBJ2-3; 10 bases fit TRBD2. V gave up 5 bases and J gave up 4 bases; unmatched junction bases: 9. CDR1 is SGHTA and CDR2 is FQGTGA in the germline V gene. The CDR3 has 16 residues. The CDR3 DNA is TGTGCCAGCAGCCCCTCGGCTAGCGGGAGTGCAGATACGCAGTATTTT. The encoded protein is CASSPSASGSADTQYF.

J is TRBJ1-5 and V is TRBV9, with 11 positions matching TRBD1. CDR1 and CDR2 (germline): SGDLS, YYNGEE. The ends lost 4 bases at V and 7 bases at J; junction bases unmatched: 4. The CDR3 covers 14 residues. The CDR3, as DNA: TGTGCCAGCAGCCCCGGGACAGGGGGGCAGCCCCAGCATTTT. This codes for CASSPGTGGQPQHF.

The chain is built from TRBV18 and TRBJ2-4, with 7 bases identical to TRBD1. With 3 bases clipped from V and 0 bases from J, the junction kept 5 bases outside the gene matches. Germline assignment: CDR1 KGHSH and CDR2 LQKENI. This CDR3 is 16 amino acids long. DNA for the CDR3: TGTGCCAGCTCACCGCCACAGGGGTTAGCCAAAAACATTCAGTACTTC. Translation gives CASSPPQGLAKNIQYF. Supplemented by reference TRBV18 and TRBJ2-4, the full variable domain reads NAGVMQNPRHLVRRRGQEARLRCSPMKGHSHVYWYRQLPEEGLKFMVYLQKENIIDESGMPKERFSAEFPKEGPSILRIQQVVRGDSAAYFCASSPPQGLAKNIQYFGAGTRLSVL.

The chain recombines TRBV30 with TRBJ1-1, with 7 bases identical to TRBD1. Germline V gene lookup returns CDR1 GTSNPN and CDR2 SVGIG (reference sequence). J gave up 8 bases and V 3 bases, and 9 bases lay outside the gene matches. This CDR3 is built from 13 residues. CDR3 residues: CAWSRNRGTEAFF. Written as DNA, the CDR3 is TGTGCCTGGAGCCGGAACAGGGGAACGGAAGCTTTCTTT.

By frequency in the sample, this clone is medium-sized. The chain employs TRBV10-1 and TRBJ1-4; D possibly corresponds to TRBD1 (5 bases). Deletions cut 0 bases from V and 8 bases from J, with 10 bases between. The CDR3 sequence is 14 residues long. Germline V gene sequence: CDR1 WNHNN, CDR2 SYGVQD (reference sequence). The CDR3 region is CASSESGRDEKLFF. The CDR3 nucleotides are TGCGCCAGCAGTGAGTCGGGACGGGACGAAAAACTGTTTTTT.

V usage is TRBV6-1 and J usage is TRBJ2-3; D is uncertain. The CDR3 loop spans 12 amino acids. V lost 6 bases to trimming and J lost 7 bases, with 11 bases between them. Germline CDR1 is MNHNS and CDR2 is SASEGT. The CDR3 sequence is CASSPVRNTQYF. The CDR3 DNA sequence: TGTGCCAGCAGCCCCGTCCGGAATACGCAGTATTTT.

The chain recombines TRBV30 with TRBJ1-2, with D maybe TRBD1 (6 bases). The V and J ends lost 0 bases and 2 bases respectively, with 10 bases between them. Germline CDR1 is GTSNPN and CDR2 is SVGIG (reference sequence). The CDR3 covers 14 residues. This CDR3 is CAWSVSGENYGYTF. The CDR3, as DNA: TGTGCCTGGAGTGTATCAGGGGAGAACTATGGCTACACCTTC.